This T cell receptor (beta chain) was found in a study of somatic mutations in cytotoxic T cells in rheumatoid arthritis. Study findings and constraints: TRBV07's slight underrepresentation, observed in rheumatoid arthritis patients, lacked adjustment for multiple comparisons. The study found no significant difference in CD8+ T-cell clonality between rheumatoid arthritis patients and age-matched healthy controls.

Each population, CD4+ and CD8+ cells, was isolated by positive magnetic bead selection and checked for purity by flow cytometry. Sequencing used immunoSEQ multiplex PCR; TCRdb keeps in-frame clones, though not all of them. The data show 11,000 or so clones, 70% to 80% seen once. On this clone: Its antigen is currently unknown.

The CDR3 contains 15 residues. Trimming shortened V by 1 base and J by 6 bases, and 14 bases separated the two germline ends. Germline CDR1 SNHLY, CDR2 FYNNEI. The TCR comes from a middle-aged woman in good health. Sequencing input: CD8+ T cells sorted from blood. This chain uses TRBV2 with TRBJ2-3; D is ambiguous. The CDR3 DNA follows: TGTGCCAGCAGTGAAGTCCCGTTTTTATTGGATACGCAGTATTTT. This sequence encodes CASSEVPFLLDTQYF.